Below, 8 T cell receptor beta chains from the same sample are listed, as sequenced in a study of cytomegalovirus exposure and HLA in healthy donors. Profiling relied on immunoSEQ multiplex PCR, and the TCRdb table lists in-frame clones only, not all of them. The data contain 95,000 to 150,000 clones, over 90% of them singletons. What was sequenced was PBMCs. The receptors were gathered from a woman between 18 and 29 years old in good health and CMV-seronegative.

The rearrangement joins TRBV7-8 to TRBJ2-5; maybe TRBD2 (5 bases). Trimming shortened V by 0 bases and J by 4 bases, and 18 bases separated the two germline ends. The CDR3 is 17 residues long. Germline assignment: CDR1 SGHVS and CDR2 FQNEAQ. CDR3 DNA sequence: TGTGCCAGCAGCTTAGCGGGAGATTGGGTATTTCGAGAGACCCAGTACTTC. Translation gives CASSLAGDWVFRETQYF.

The rearrangement joins TRBV5-4 to TRBJ1-6; possible D gene TRBD1, 5 bases. V lost 3 bases and J 5 bases, leaving 15 bases between the germline ends. CDR1 is SGHNT, CDR2 YYREEE, per germline (reference sequence). The CDR3 is 16 residues long. CDR3 DNA: TGTGCCAGCAGCTCGGGCGGGGGATCCAATAATTCACCCCTCCACTTT. It translates to CASSSGGGSNNSPLHF.

This clone has just one count. J is TRBJ2-1 and V is TRBV9; 8 bases map to TRBD2. Trimming cost V 3 bases and J 8 bases; bases outside gene matches: 7. The CDR3 loop spans 14 amino acids. Germline V lookup: CDR1 SGDLS, CDR2 YYNGEE. The CDR3 sequence is CASSAAGLAHEQFF. The CDR3 region has the DNA TGTGCCAGCAGCGCTGCTGGACTAGCCCATGAGCAGTTCTTC. The variable domain in full, with the rest retrieved from reference TRBV9 and TRBJ2-1, is DSGVTQTPKHLITATGQRVTLRCSPRSGDLSVYWYQQSLDQGLQFLIQYYNGEERAKGNILERFSAQQFPDLHSELNLSSLELGDSALYFCASSAAGLAHEQFFGPGTRLTVL.

In its sample, this clone was seen a few times. The chain recombines TRBV28 with TRBJ1-2, with D tentatively TRBD1 (6 bases). Per the germline V gene, CDR1 is MDHEN and CDR2 is SYDVKM. The CDR3 covers 15 residues. V was shortened by 1 base and J by 0 bases, with 9 bases between the two germline ends. CDR3 coding DNA: TGTGCCAGCAGTTTATCGGACAGACCTAACTATGGCTACACCTTC. Translated: CASSLSDRPNYGYTF.

The chain's CDR3 is CASSIHVPNNQPQHF. The CDR3 region has the DNA TGTGCCAGTAGTATCCATGTCCCCAACAATCAGCCCCAGCATTTT. The chain has TRBV19 and TRBJ1-5; D unresolved. Between the trimmed V and J ends, which lost 3 bases and 3 bases, there was a span of 12 bases. This CDR3 has 15 amino acids. Germline V gene lookup returns CDR1 LNHDA and CDR2 SQIVND (reference sequence).

The J gene is TRBJ2-4, the V gene TRBV7-2; D may be TRBD2 (6 bases). V was cut by 0 bases and J by 6 bases, with 15 bases left in between. The CDR3 consists of 16 residues. Per the germline V gene, CDR1 is SGHTA and CDR2 is FQGNSA. CDR3 nucleotide sequence: TGTGCCAGCAGCTTAGCTAGCGGTAAAGAGGGAAACATTCAGTACTTC. This codes for CASSLASGKEGNIQYF.

The chain recombines TRBV7-9 with TRBJ1-5; D is possibly TRBD1 (5 bases). Looked up from germline, CDR1 is SEHNR and CDR2 is FQNEAQ (reference sequence). This CDR3 spans 14 amino acids. Trimming removed 7 bases from V and 5 bases from J, with 15 bases in between. CDR3: CASNRGDGDQPQHF. CDR3 sequence (DNA): TGTGCCAGCAACCGGGGGGACGGTGATCAGCCCCAGCATTTT.

This clone was recorded only once. This chain connects TRBV2 to TRBJ2-5; no definite D call. The germline CDR1 and CDR2 sequences are SNHLY and FYNNEI. Trimming took off 4 bases at V and 0 bases at J, with 9 bases between the two ends. The CDR3 is 14 amino acids. The CDR3: CASSALADQETQYF. The CDR3 DNA reads as TGTGCCAGCAGTGCATTGGCGGACCAAGAGACCCAGTACTTC.